This T cell receptor beta chain came from a study of blood T cell repertoires in COVID-19. Participants spanned ages roughly 18 to 90 years and resided in fewer than 30 US areas. Clinical history reported by participants formed the basis on which cohorts were assigned. Germline CDR1 SGHRS, CDR2 YFSETQ. The CDR3 contains 16 residues. Trimming shortened V by 3 bases and J by 0 bases, and 13 bases separated the two germline ends. Sequenced by immunoSEQ multiplex PCR; TCRdb stores in-frame clones only, minus some. The table has under 300,000 clones, approximately 86% seen once; the top ten hold around 3%.

This receptor was identified in a woman in her 40s with acute COVID-19. The material sequenced was PBMCs or T cells enriched from blood (not recorded which). J is TRBJ2-1 and V is TRBV5-1; tentative D call: TRBD2 (5 bases). The CDR3 nucleotides are TGCGCCAGCAGCTCCCACGGGGAGAGCTCCTACAATGAGCAGTTCTTC. This codes for CASSSHGESSYNEQFF.